This TCR beta chain was sequenced in a study of early T cells in non-severe SARS-CoV-2 infection. TCRdb processed the 5' RACE reads anew with MiXCR; each CDR3 protein has one entry. The sample contains under 140,000 distinct CDR3 sequences, around 12% of which appear only once. The V end lost 2 bases, the J end lost 4 bases, and 8 bases lay between the germline ends. The CDR3 consists of 13 residues. Germline CDR1 reads MNHNY; CDR2 reads SVGAGI (reference sequence). V is TRBV6-6 and J is TRBJ1-2; D might be TRBD1 (5 bases). The clonotype comes from an adult who was a healthcare worker with PCR-confirmed SARS-CoV-2 infection or an uninfected control (not recorded which). The input for sequencing was whole blood, taken at baseline. DNA of the CDR3: TGTGCCAGCAGTTACGAGACAGCCTATGGCTACACCTTC. Translation: CASSYETAYGYTF.